The rows below give T cell receptor beta chains drawn from one sample of a study of cytomegalovirus exposure and HLA in healthy donors. TCRdb's copy holds only in-frame clones and misses some; the assay was immunoSEQ multiplex PCR. The sample lists 110,000 to 150,000 clones, 74% occurring once. Specimen: PBMCs. These receptors were obtained from a man between 18 and 29 years old in good health and CMV-seropositive. Both conserved end residues are part of each CDR3. D genes are given only for firm matches. Size is omitted from some rows. Given values are once, few, many or a class for expanded clones.

j_call clone_size d_call v_call cdr3_aa cdr3_nt
TRBJ1-1 NA NA TRBV5-6 CASSWLGEERNTEAFF TGTGCCAGCAGCTGGCTCGGGGAGGAGAGGAACACTGAAGCTTTCTTT
TRBJ2-1 NA TRBD1 TRBV7-9 CASSLPTGVYNEQFF TGTGCCAGCAGCCTACCGACAGGGGTCTACAATGAGCAGTTCTTC
TRBJ1-1 NA NA TRBV14 CASNQGRGNTEAFF TGTGCCAGCAACCAGGGGAGGGGGAACACTGAAGCTTTCTTT
TRBJ2-1 NA TRBD2 TRBV28 CASSLHASGTNNEQFF TGTGCCAGCAGTTTACACGCTTCCGGGACTAACAATGAGCAGTTCTTC
TRBJ2-5 NA TRBD2 TRBV2 CASSPRAGETQYF TGTGCCAGCAGCCCACGAGCGGGGGAGACCCAGTACTTC
TRBJ1-1 NA NA TRBV28 CASRTGLVNTEAFF TGTGCCAGCAGAACAGGGTTAGTGAACACTGAAGCTTTCTTT
TRBJ1-2 NA NA TRBV18 CASSQRRGDGYTF TGTGCCAGCTCTCAACGACGGGGGGATGGCTACACCTTC
TRBJ2-7 NA NA TRBV27 CATLARSSYEQYF TGTGCCACCTTAGCTAGATCCTCCTACGAGCAGTACTTC
TRBJ2-2 NA NA TRBV5-1 CASSAQGTGELFF TGCGCCAGCAGCGCCCAGGGGACCGGGGAGCTGTTTTTT
TRBJ2-3 NA NA TRBV5-5 CASSLARSMNTQYF TGTGCCAGCAGCTTGGCCAGGTCCATGAATACGCAGTATTTT
TRBJ1-2 NA NA TRBV28 CAIRRVSYGYTF TGTGCCATCCGCCGGGTTTCCTATGGCTACACCTTC
TRBJ2-7 few NA TRBV27 CASSFSGDRYEQYF TGTGCCAGCAGTTTTTCGGGGGATCGCTACGAGCAGTACTTC
TRBJ2-5 once NA TRBV19 CASSMRQGQETQYF TGTGCCAGTAGTATGAGGCAGGGCCAAGAGACCCAGTACTTC
TRBJ1-5 once TRBD1 TRBV19 CASSRGDRGYLSSNQPQHF TGTGCCAGTAGTCGGGGCGACAGGGGTTATTTGTCTAGCAATCAGCCCCAGCATTTT
TRBJ1-1 NA NA TRBV5-5 CASSLLGGGNTEAFF TGTGCCAGCAGCTTGCTAGGCGGAGGGAACACTGAAGCTTTCTTT
TRBJ1-5 NA TRBD1 TRBV7-2 CASSPDRGGNQPQHF TGTGCCAGCAGCCCGGACAGGGGGGGCAATCAGCCCCAGCATTTT
TRBJ1-6 NA NA TRBV27 CASRIIGSSYNSPLHF TGTGCCAGCAGAATAATTGGGAGCTCCTATAATTCACCCCTCCACTTT
TRBJ2-1 NA TRBD1 TRBV19 CASTPNLGQGLNEQFF TGTGCCAGTACCCCCAATCTGGGACAGGGGTTAAATGAGCAGTTCTTC
TRBJ2-3 NA NA TRBV9 CASSVAGRSGTDTQYF TGTGCCAGCAGCGTAGCTGGACGTTCAGGGACAGATACGCAGTATTTT
TRBJ1-1 NA NA TRBV21-1 CASSKGEGHKNTEAFF TGTGCCAGCAGCAAAGGGGAGGGACACAAGAACACTGAAGCTTTCTTT
TRBJ2-2 NA TRBD1 TRBV4-3 CASSHLTGGGTGELFF TGCGCCAGCAGCCATCTCACAGGGGGCGGGACCGGGGAGCTGTTTTTT
TRBJ2-3 few NA TRBV5-1 CASSWRDLSDTQYF TGCGCCAGCAGCTGGAGGGACTTGTCAGATACGCAGTATTTT
TRBJ2-1 NA TRBD2 TRBV13 CASSQGTSAYNEQFF TGTGCCAGCAGCCAAGGGACTAGCGCGTACAATGAGCAGTTCTTC
TRBJ2-3 NA TRBD2 TRBV19 CASSRTSGSTDTQYF TGTGCCAGTAGCCGGACTAGCGGTAGCACAGATACGCAGTATTTT
TRBJ2-2 once TRBD2 TRBV27 CASSWFWSGRNTGELFF TGTGCCAGCAGTTGGTTCTGGAGCGGGAGAAACACCGGGGAGCTGTTTTTT
TRBJ2-7 NA NA TRBV9 CASSVSTYSYEQYF TGTGCCAGCAGCGTATCCACCTACTCCTACGAGCAGTACTTC